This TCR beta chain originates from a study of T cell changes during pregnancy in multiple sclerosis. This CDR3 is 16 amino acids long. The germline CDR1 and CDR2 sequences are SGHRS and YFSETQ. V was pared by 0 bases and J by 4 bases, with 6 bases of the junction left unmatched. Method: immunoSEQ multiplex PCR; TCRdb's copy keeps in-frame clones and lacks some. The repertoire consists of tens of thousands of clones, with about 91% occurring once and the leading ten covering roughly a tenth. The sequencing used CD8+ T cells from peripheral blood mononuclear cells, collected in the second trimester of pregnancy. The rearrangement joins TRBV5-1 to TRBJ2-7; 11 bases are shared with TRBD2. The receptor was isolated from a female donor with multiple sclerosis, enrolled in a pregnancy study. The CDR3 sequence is CASSLAGLAGGYEQYF. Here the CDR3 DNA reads TGCGCCAGCAGCTTGGCAGGGCTAGCGGGAGGATACGAGCAGTACTTC.